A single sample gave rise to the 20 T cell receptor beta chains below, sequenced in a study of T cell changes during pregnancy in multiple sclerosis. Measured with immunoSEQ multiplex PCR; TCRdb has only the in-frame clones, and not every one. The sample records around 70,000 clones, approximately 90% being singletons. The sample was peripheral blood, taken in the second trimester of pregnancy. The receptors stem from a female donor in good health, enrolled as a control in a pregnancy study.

The CDR3 protein is CASSFRAAREGNYGYTF. The CDR3 bases are TGTGCCAGCAGTTTCCGGGCCGCAAGAGAGGGTAACTATGGCTACACCTTC. The genes are TRBV7-2 and TRBJ1-2, with no clear D. Germline V CDR1 and CDR2: SGHTA, FQGNSA. This CDR3 is 17 amino acids long. Trimming removed 6 bases from V and 1 base from J, with 21 bases in between.

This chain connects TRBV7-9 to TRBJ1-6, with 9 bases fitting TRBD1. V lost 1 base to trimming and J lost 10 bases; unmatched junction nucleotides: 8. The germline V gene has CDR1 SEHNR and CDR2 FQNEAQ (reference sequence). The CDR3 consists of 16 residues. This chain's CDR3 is CASSLDPGQGGSPLHF. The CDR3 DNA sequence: TGTGCCAGCAGCTTAGACCCGGGACAGGGAGGCTCACCCCTCCACTTT. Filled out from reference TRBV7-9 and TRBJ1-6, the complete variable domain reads DTGVSQNPRHKITKRGQNVTFRCDPISEHNRLYWYRQTLGQGPEFLTYFQNEAQLEKSRLLSDRFSAERPKGSFSTLEIQRTEQGDSAMYLCASSLDPGQGGSPLHFGNGTRLTVT.

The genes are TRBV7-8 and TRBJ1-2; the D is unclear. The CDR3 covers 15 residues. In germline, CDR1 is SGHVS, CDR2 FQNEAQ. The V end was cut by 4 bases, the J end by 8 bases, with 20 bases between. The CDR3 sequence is CASSSRTARPVGYTF. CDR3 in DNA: TGTGCCAGCAGCTCTCGCACCGCTAGACCGGTAGGCTACACCTTC.

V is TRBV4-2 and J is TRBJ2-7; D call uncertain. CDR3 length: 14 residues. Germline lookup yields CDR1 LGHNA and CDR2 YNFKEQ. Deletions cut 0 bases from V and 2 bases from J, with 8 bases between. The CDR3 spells CASSQDQFTYEQYF. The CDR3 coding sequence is TGTGCCAGCAGCCAAGATCAGTTTACCTACGAGCAGTACTTC.

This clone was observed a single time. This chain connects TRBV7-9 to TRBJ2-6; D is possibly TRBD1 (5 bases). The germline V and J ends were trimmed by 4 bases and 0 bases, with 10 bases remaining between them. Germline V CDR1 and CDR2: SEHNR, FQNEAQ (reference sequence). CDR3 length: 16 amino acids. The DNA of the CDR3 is TGTGCCAGCAGCTCTGATAGGGGCTCTGGGGCCAACGTCCTGACTTTC. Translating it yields CASSSDRGSGANVLTF.

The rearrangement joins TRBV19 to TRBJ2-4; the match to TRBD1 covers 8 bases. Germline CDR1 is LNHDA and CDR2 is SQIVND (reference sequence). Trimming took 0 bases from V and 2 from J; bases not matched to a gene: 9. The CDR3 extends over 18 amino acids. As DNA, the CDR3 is TGTGCCAGTAGTATAGATCCCCCAGGGGGCGGAACCAAAAACATTCAGTACTTC. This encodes CASSIDPPGGGTKNIQYF.

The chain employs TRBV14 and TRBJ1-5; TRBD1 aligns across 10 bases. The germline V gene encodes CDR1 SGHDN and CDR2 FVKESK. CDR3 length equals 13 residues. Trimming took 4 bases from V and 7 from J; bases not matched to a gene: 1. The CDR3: CASSRTGGQPQHF. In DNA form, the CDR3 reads TGTGCCAGCAGCCGGACAGGGGGACAGCCCCAGCATTTT.

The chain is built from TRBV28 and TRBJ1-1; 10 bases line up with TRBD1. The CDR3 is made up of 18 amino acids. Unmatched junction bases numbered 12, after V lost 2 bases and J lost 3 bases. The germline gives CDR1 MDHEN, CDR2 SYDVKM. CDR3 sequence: CASSLPYLTGGEDTEAFF. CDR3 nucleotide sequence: TGTGCCAGCAGTTTACCGTATCTGACAGGGGGCGAGGACACTGAAGCTTTCTTT. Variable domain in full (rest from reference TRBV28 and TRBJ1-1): DVKVTQSSRYLVKRTGEKVFLECVQDMDHENMFWYRQDPGLGLRLIYFSYDVKMKEKGDIPEGYSVSREKKERFSLILESASTNQTSMYLCASSLPYLTGGEDTEAFFGQGTRLTVV.

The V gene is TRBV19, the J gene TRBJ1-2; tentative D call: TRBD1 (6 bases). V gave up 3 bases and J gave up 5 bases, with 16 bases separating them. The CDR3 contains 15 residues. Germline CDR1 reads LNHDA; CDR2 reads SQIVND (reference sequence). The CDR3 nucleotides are TGTGCCAGTAGTATCATCCCAGGGGATAAATATGGCTACACCTTC. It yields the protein CASSIIPGDKYGYTF.

CDR3 residues: CASSADSSYNSPLHF. In DNA form, the CDR3 reads TGTGCCAGCAGTGCGGACAGCTCCTATAATTCACCCCTCCACTTT. The genes are TRBV28 and TRBJ1-6, with D perhaps matching TRBD1 (6 bases). Looked up from germline, CDR1 is MDHEN and CDR2 is SYDVKM. V was cut by 5 bases and J by 0 bases, with 8 bases left in between. The CDR3 loop spans 15 amino acids.

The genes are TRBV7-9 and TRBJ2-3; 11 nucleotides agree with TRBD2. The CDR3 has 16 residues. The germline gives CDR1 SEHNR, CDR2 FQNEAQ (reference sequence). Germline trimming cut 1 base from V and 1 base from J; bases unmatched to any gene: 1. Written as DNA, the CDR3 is TGTGCCAGCAGCTTAGGTAGCGGGGGGGGCACAGATACGCAGTATTTT. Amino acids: CASSLGSGGGTDTQYF.

In nucleotides, the CDR3 is TGCAGCGTTGACGTCAGTGGCTACACCTTC. It encodes CSVDVSGYTF. This chain uses TRBV29-1 with TRBJ1-2; D is uncertain. The ends were cut back, 3 bases at V and 7 bases at J, with 6 bases in the middle. The germline gives CDR1 SQVTM, CDR2 ANQGSEA. This CDR3 contains 10 residues. Together with reference TRBV29-1 and TRBJ1-2, the CDR3 gives the full variable domain: SAVISQKPSRDICQRGTSLTIQCQVDSQVTMMFWYRQQPGQSLTLIATANQGSEATYESGFVIDKFPISRPNLTFSTLTVSNMSPEDSSIYLCSVDVSGYTFGSGTRLTVV.

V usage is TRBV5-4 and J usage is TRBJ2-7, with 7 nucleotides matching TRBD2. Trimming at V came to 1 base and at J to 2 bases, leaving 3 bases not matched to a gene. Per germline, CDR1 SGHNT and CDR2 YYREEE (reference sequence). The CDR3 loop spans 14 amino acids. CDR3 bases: TGTGCCAGCAGCTTGAGCGGGATGGCCTACGAGCAGTACTTC. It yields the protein CASSLSGMAYEQYF.

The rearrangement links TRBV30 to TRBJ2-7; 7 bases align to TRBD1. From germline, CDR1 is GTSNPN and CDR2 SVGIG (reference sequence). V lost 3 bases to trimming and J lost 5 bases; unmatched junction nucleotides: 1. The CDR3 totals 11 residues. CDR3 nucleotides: TGTGCCTGGAGCGACAGGGACGAGCAGTACTTC. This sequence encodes CAWSDRDEQYF.

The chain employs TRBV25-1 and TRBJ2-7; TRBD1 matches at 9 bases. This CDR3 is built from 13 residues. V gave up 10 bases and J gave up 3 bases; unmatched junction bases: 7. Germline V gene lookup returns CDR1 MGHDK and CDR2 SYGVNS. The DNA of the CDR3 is TGTGCCACCACGGGACAGGGAGACTACGAGCAGTACTTC. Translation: CATTGQGDYEQYF.

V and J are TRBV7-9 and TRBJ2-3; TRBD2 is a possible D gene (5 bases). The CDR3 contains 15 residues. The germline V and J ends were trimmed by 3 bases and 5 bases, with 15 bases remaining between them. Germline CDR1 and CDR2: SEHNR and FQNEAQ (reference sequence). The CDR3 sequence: CASSFTRGWGDTQYF. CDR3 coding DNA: TGTGCCAGCAGCTTTACACGGGGATGGGGAGATACGCAGTATTTT.

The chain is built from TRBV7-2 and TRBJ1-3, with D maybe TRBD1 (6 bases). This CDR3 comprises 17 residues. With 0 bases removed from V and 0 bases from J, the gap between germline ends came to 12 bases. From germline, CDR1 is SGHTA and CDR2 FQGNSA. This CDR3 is CASSLAVGAYSGNTIYF. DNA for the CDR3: TGTGCCAGCAGCTTAGCCGTGGGGGCCTACTCTGGAAACACCATATATTTT.

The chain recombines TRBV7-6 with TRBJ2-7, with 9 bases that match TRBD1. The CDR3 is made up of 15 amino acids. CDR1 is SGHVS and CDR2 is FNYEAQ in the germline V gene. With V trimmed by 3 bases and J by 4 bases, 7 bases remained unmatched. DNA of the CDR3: TGTGCCAGCAGCTTTTCCGGGACAGGGCCTTACGAGCAGTACTTC. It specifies CASSFSGTGPYEQYF.

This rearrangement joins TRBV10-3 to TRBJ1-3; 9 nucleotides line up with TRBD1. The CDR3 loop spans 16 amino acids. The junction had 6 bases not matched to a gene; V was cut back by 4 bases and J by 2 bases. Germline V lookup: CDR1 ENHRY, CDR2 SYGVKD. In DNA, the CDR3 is TGTGCCATCAGTGGCAACAGGGGGCTTGCTGGAAACACCATATATTTT. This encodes CAISGNRGLAGNTIYF.

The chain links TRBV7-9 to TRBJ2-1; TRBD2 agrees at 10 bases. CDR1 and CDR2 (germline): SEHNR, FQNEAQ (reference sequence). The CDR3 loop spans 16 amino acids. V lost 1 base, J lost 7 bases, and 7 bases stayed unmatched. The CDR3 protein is CASSLEVLAGENEQFF. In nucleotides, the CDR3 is TGTGCCAGCAGCTTAGAGGTCCTAGCGGGGGAGAATGAGCAGTTCTTC.